The 22 T cell receptor beta chains below come from one sample, sequenced in a study of high-grade serous ovarian cancer treatment subgroups. The tumor samples were collected prior to definitive surgery or chemotherapy. Assay: immunoSEQ multiplex PCR; the TCRdb copy retains only in-frame clones and omits some. The top ten hold 5.8% of the sample, which has 7,000 to 8,000 clones, just over 70% seen once. Sequencing used tumor tissue. The receptors were gathered from a human donor with high-grade serous ovarian cancer.

This clone was seen only once. The chain is built from TRBV5-8 and TRBJ2-1; 13 positions match TRBD2. Germline CDR1 and CDR2: SGHTS and YDEGEE. Unmatched junction bases numbered 5, after V lost 0 bases and J lost 5 bases. This CDR3 has 17 amino acids. This CDR3 is CASSLGGTSGVHNEQFF. For the CDR3, the DNA is TGTGCCAGCAGCTTGGGGGGGACTAGCGGGGTTCACAATGAGCAGTTCTTC.

A note on this clone: An end of the junction differs from the germline gene, which may be a read error. The chain combines TRBV7-7 with TRBJ2-1; the match to TRBD2 covers 7 bases. The CDR3 loop spans 15 amino acids. Germline V gives CDR1 SSHAT, CDR2 FNYEAQ (reference sequence). The CDR3 DNA follows: TGTGCTAGCAGCTCGGGACTACCTCCCTACAATGAGCAGTTCTTC. Translation gives CASSSGLPPYNEQFF.

This chain uses TRBV5-1 with TRBJ1-2; D is possibly TRBD1 (5 bases). The CDR3 loop spans 15 amino acids. With 4 bases removed from V and 3 bases from J, the gap between germline ends came to 16 bases. Germline-derived CDR1 and CDR2 are SGHRS and YFSETQ. CDR3 protein: CASSAAQVGDYGYTF. The CDR3 DNA is TGCGCCAGCAGCGCGGCCCAGGTAGGGGACTATGGCTACACCTTC.

This clone was detected only a few times. This chain uses TRBV11-2 with TRBJ2-7; 12 bases align to TRBD1. CDR1 is SGHAT, CDR2 FQNNGV, per germline. The CDR3 extends over 14 amino acids. V lost 4 bases and J lost 9; bases outside the gene matches: 7. CDR3 sequence reads: CASSSGTGGKVQYF. CDR3 DNA: TGTGCCAGCAGCTCTGGGACAGGGGGCAAGGTGCAGTACTTC.

The V gene is TRBV4-3, the J gene TRBJ1-6; 8 bases line up with TRBD1. The CDR3 runs to 14 residues. V gave up 6 bases and J gave up 5 bases; unmatched junction bases: 3. Germline V gene sequence: CDR1 LGHNA, CDR2 YSLEER. This chain's CDR3 is CASRTGADNSPLHF. The CDR3 DNA is TGCGCCAGCAGGACAGGGGCGGATAATTCACCCCTCCACTTT.

V usage is TRBV19 and J usage is TRBJ1-1; D remains unclear. The CDR3 length is 12 residues. Germline CDR1 LNHDA, CDR2 SQIVND (reference sequence). Trimming removed 6 bases from V and 4 bases from J, with 9 bases in between. Written as DNA, the CDR3 is TGTGCCAGTAGATGGGGAAGCACTGAAGCTTTCTTT. This encodes CASRWGSTEAFF.

The genes are TRBV7-9 and TRBJ2-5, with D possibly being TRBD2 (6 bases). The CDR3 is made up of 15 amino acids. With 5 bases removed from V and 2 bases from J, the gap between germline ends came to 15 bases. Germline CDR1 SEHNR, CDR2 FQNEAQ (reference sequence). CDR3 loop: CASSPEGIQQETQYF. The CDR3, as DNA: TGTGCCAGCAGCCCGGAGGGGATTCAACAAGAGACCCAGTACTTC.

The V and J genes are TRBV7-3 and TRBJ1-1; D remains ambiguous. Germline V gene sequence: CDR1 SGHTA, CDR2 FQGTGA. The CDR3 is 13 amino acids. V lost 5 bases and J lost 1, with 8 bases in between. The CDR3 DNA reads TGTGCCAGCAGCCCCGGAAGGAACACTGAAGCTTTCTTT. Encoded protein: CASSPGRNTEAFF.

The V call is TRBV18, the J call TRBJ2-7; D is unclear. Germline V gene lookup returns CDR1 KGHSH and CDR2 LQKENI. The CDR3 has 14 amino acids. V dropped 2 bases and J dropped 5 bases, with 13 bases sitting between them. DNA of the CDR3: TGTGCCAGCTCACCAGGCTGGCGCGTGGACGAGCAGTACTTC. Encoded protein: CASSPGWRVDEQYF.

V is TRBV27 and J is TRBJ2-7; 7 bases line up with TRBD1. Germline CDR1 and CDR2: MNHEY and SMNVEV (reference sequence). V dropped 3 bases and J dropped 0; count of bases not matched to a gene: 5. This CDR3 has 15 residues. The CDR3 region has the DNA TGTGCCAGCAGTTTCGCTTGGACAGGCTCCTACGAGCAGTACTTC. Its protein product is CASSFAWTGSYEQYF.

Here the CDR3 DNA reads TGTGCCAGTATTGGACCGGGACTAGCGGGAGTGGGCAATGAGCAGTTCTTC. This translates into CASIGPGLAGVGNEQFF. The V call is TRBV19, the J call TRBJ2-1, with TRBD2 matching 14 bases. CDR3 length equals 17 residues. Germline loops: CDR1 LNHDA, CDR2 SQIVND (reference sequence). Trimming at V came to 7 bases and at J to 6 bases, leaving 11 bases not matched to a gene.

The sample holds a few counts of this clone. The chain carries TRBV27 and TRBJ1-5; D remains ambiguous. From germline, CDR1 is MNHEY and CDR2 SMNVEV (reference sequence). The CDR3 sequence is 13 residues long. V was trimmed by 2 bases and J by 5 bases, leaving 7 bases between them. The CDR3 region is CASSLGSHQPQHF. CDR3 in DNA: TGTGCCAGCAGTTTAGGATCCCATCAGCCCCAGCATTTT.

This clone occurred once. The chain recombines TRBV5-1 with TRBJ2-1, with 7 bases fitting TRBD2. The germline gives CDR1 SGHRS, CDR2 YFSETQ. This CDR3 has 20 amino acids. Germline trimming cut 0 bases from V and 3 bases from J; bases unmatched to any gene: 18. DNA of the CDR3: TGCGCCAGCAGCTTGGGAGACGTAAAACCGGGGCGGGAGATCTACAATGAGCAGTTCTTC. This translates into CASSLGDVKPGREIYNEQFF.

The count of this clone is one. The chain has TRBV7-2 and TRBJ2-6; D uncertain. In germline, CDR1 is SGHTA, CDR2 FQGNSA. The CDR3 has 15 amino acids. Trimming took off 10 bases at V and 2 bases at J, with 15 bases between the two ends. The CDR3 region has the DNA TGTGCCACCCCCCTGTGGAGACCTGGGGCCAACGTCCTGACTTTC. Its protein product is CATPLWRPGANVLTF.

The chain employs TRBV5-6 and TRBJ2-1; D is unclear. V lost 0 bases, J lost 3 bases, and 13 bases lay in between. CDR1 SGHDT and CDR2 YYEEEE come from the germline V gene. The CDR3 extends over 16 amino acids. CDR3 protein: CASSLAIGQLYNEQFF. The CDR3 nucleotides read TGTGCCAGCAGCTTGGCTATCGGGCAACTCTACAATGAGCAGTTCTTC.

This clone has only one observation. This chain links TRBV28 with TRBJ2-1; D call uncertain. The ends were cut back, 6 bases at V and 9 bases at J, with 15 bases in the middle. CDR1 and CDR2 (germline): MDHEN, SYDVKM. CDR3 size: 13 residues. The CDR3 loop is CASRAPASGEQFF. The CDR3 DNA reads TGTGCCAGCAGGGCCCCCGCAAGTGGTGAGCAGTTCTTC. Drawing the rest from reference TRBV28 and TRBJ2-1, the complete variable domain is DVKVTQSSRYLVKRTGEKVFLECVQDMDHENMFWYRQDPGLGLRLIYFSYDVKMKEKGDIPEGYSVSREKKERFSLILESASTNQTSMYLCASRAPASGEQFFGPGTRLTVL.

In its sample, this clone is medium-sized. This chain connects TRBV9 to TRBJ1-2, with a tentative D call TRBD1 (6 bases). Germline V gene sequence: CDR1 SGDLS, CDR2 YYNGEE. The CDR3 covers 13 residues. The germline V and J ends were trimmed by 4 bases and 4 bases, with 11 bases remaining between them. The CDR3 DNA reads TGTGCCAGCAGCTCAGGGGAAGGCTATGGCTACACCTTC. This gives the protein CASSSGEGYGYTF.

The V call is TRBV5-1, the J call TRBJ2-7; maybe TRBD2 (5 bases). This CDR3 is 15 amino acids long. Between the trimmed V and J ends, which lost 3 bases and 2 bases, there was a span of 15 bases. Germline CDR1 SGHRS, CDR2 YFSETQ. CDR3 in DNA: TGCGCCAGCAGCTCTTCTGCGGGTTCCGCCTACGAGCAGTACTTC. Residues: CASSSSAGSAYEQYF. Full variable domain (outside the CDR3, taken from reference TRBV5-1 and TRBJ2-7): KAGVTQTPRYLIKTRGQQVTLSCSPISGHRSVSWYQQTPGQGLQFLFEYFSETQRNKGNFPGRFSGRQFSNSRSEMNVSTLELGDSALYLCASSSSAGSAYEQYFGPGTRLTVT.

The chain carries TRBV6-1 and TRBJ1-5; no definite D call. Germline CDR1 and CDR2: MNHNS and SASEGT. The CDR3 covers 14 residues. The V end was cut by 7 bases, the J end by 2 bases, with 12 bases between. DNA of the CDR3: TGTGCCAGCATTTACCTTGGGGGCAATCAGCCCCAGCATTTT. Its translation: CASIYLGGNQPQHF.

The chain links TRBV5-1 to TRBJ1-2, with 9 bases fitting TRBD1. Germline V gene data show CDR1 as SGHRS and CDR2 as YFSETQ. V was clipped by 4 bases and J by 7 bases; unmatched bases: 11. The CDR3 is 15 residues long. CDR3 sequence reads: CASSPRDRELLGYTF. The CDR3 DNA is TGCGCCAGCAGCCCCCGGGACAGGGAGCTTCTTGGCTACACCTTC.

The chain is built from TRBV7-3 and TRBJ1-3; maybe TRBD1 (5 bases). The CDR3 sequence is 14 residues long. The V gene lost 1 base and the J gene lost 2 bases, with 6 bases spanning the gap. The V gene's germline CDR1 is SGHTA and CDR2 FQGTGA. For the CDR3, the DNA is TGTGCCAGCAGCTTAATGGGGCCTGGAAACACCATATATTTT. It encodes CASSLMGPGNTIYF. The full variable domain, in which reference TRBV7-3 and TRBJ1-3 provide the parts outside the CDR3, is GAGVSQTPSNKVTEKGKYVELRCDPISGHTALYWYRQSLGQGPEFLIYFQGTGAADDSGLPNDRFFAVRPEGSVSTLKIQRTERGDSAVYLCASSLMGPGNTIYFGEGSWLTVV.

The chain links TRBV4-3 to TRBJ2-7; D call uncertain. The CDR3 is 14 residues long. Trimming took 0 bases from V and 3 from J, leaving 9 bases between them. Germline V gene data show CDR1 as LGHNA and CDR2 as YSLEER. The CDR3 region has the DNA TGCGCCAGCAGCCAAGATCAGGTGGGCTACGAGCAGTACTTC. Translating it yields CASSQDQVGYEQYF.